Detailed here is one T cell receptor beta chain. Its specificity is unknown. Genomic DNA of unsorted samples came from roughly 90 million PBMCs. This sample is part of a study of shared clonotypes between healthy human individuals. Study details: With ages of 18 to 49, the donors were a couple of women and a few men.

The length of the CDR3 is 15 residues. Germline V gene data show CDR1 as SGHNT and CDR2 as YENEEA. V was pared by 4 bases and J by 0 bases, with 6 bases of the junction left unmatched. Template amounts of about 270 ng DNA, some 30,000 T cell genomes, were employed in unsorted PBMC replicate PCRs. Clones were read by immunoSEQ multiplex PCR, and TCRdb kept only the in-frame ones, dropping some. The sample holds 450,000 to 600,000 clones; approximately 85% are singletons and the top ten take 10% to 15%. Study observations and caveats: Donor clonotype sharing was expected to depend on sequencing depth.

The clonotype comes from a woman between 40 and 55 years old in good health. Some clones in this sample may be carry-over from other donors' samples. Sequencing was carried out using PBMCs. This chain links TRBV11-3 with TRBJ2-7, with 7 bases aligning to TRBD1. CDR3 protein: CASSSRDSLSYEQYF. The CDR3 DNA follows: TGTGCCAGCAGCTCCCGGGACAGCCTCTCCTACGAGCAGTACTTC.